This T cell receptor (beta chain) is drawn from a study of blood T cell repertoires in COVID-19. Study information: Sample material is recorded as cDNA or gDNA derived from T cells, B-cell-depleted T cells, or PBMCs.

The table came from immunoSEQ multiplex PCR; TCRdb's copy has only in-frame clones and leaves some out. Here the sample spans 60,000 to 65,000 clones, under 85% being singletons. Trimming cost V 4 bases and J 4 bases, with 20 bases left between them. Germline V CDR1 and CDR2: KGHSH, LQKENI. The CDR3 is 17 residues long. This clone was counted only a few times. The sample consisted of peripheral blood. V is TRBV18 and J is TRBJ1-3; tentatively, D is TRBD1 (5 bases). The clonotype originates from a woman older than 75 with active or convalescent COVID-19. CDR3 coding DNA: TGTGCCAGCTCACTTTTCGATCAGGGCCGATCGGGAAACACCATATATTTT. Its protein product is CASSLFDQGRSGNTIYF.